A single sample gave rise to the 15 T cell receptor beta chains below, sequenced in a study of blood T cell repertoires in COVID-19. The assay was immunoSEQ multiplex PCR, and TCRdb's table has in-frame clones only and misses some. The sample has roughly 440,000 clones, about 91% seen once. The specimen sequenced was peripheral blood. All receptors derive from a woman in her 50s with COVID-19, enrolled during active disease.

This chain links TRBV19 with TRBJ2-1; D possibly corresponds to TRBD1 (6 bases). Germline lookup yields CDR1 LNHDA and CDR2 SQIVND (reference sequence). Trimming left V 9 bases short and J 6 bases short, with 9 bases between. This CDR3 spans 11 amino acids. CDR3 nucleotides: TGTGCCAGCAGACAGGTCAATGAGCAGTTCTTC. It codes for CASRQVNEQFF. The full variable domain, completed using reference TRBV19 and TRBJ2-1, is DGGITQSPKYLFRKEGQNVTLSCEQNLNHDAMYWYRQDPGQGLRLIYYSQIVNDFQKGDIAEGYSVSREKKESFPLTVTSAQKNPTAFYLCASRQVNEQFFGPGTRLTVL.

The gene calls are TRBV6-2 or TRBV6-3 and TRBJ2-3; maybe TRBD2 (5 bases). V gave up 4 bases and J gave up 5 bases, with 22 bases separating them. The CDR3 has 17 amino acids. Germline V gene lookup returns CDR1 MNHEY and CDR2 SVGEGT. The CDR3 DNA is TGTGCCAGCAGTTCCCCGCTAGCCCGAGGTTCTTTAGATACGCAGTATTTT. This encodes CASSSPLARGSLDTQYF.

The V and J genes are TRBV2 and TRBJ1-1; maybe TRBD1 (6 bases). Trimming removed 6 bases from V and 1 base from J, with 15 bases in between. The CDR3 has 15 residues. Per the germline V gene, CDR1 is SNHLY and CDR2 is FYNNEI. The CDR3 region has the DNA TGTGCCAGCAGGAGGTATGGGACACCGAACACTGAAGCTTTCTTT. Translation: CASRRYGTPNTEAFF.

This sequence joins TRBV28 and TRBJ2-7; 7 nucleotides match TRBD1. After removal of 5 bases from V and 2 bases from J, the junction contained 6 bases not matched to a gene. This CDR3 region has 14 residues. Germline CDR1 reads MDHEN; CDR2 reads SYDVKM. In nucleotides, the CDR3 is TGTGCCAGCAGTGGGGACAGCATCCCCTACGAGCAGTACTTC. Protein product: CASSGDSIPYEQYF.

The CDR3 region has the DNA TGTGCCAGCAGCGGGAGGTACGCCGATTCACCCCTCCACTTT. Translated, it gives CASSGRYADSPLHF. The chain combines TRBV3-1 (or the pseudogene TRBV3-2) with TRBJ1-6, with D unresolved. This CDR3 has 14 residues. V was shortened by 5 bases and J by 8 bases, with 13 bases between the two germline ends. Germline CDR1 and CDR2: LGHDT and YNNKEL (reference sequence).

This clone was seen just once. The chain links TRBV20-1 to TRBJ1-1; no clear D gene. The CDR3 is 15 amino acids. V lost 3 bases and J lost 5, with 19 bases in between. Germline V gene data show CDR1 as DFQATT and CDR2 as SNEGSKA (reference sequence). This CDR3 reads CSASLSPEEGTEAFF. CDR3 in DNA: TGCAGTGCTAGTCTTAGCCCTGAAGAGGGTACTGAAGCTTTCTTT.

In nucleotides, the CDR3 is TGTGCCACCAGTGATCCAGGGGGCAGCGGGGCCCCCACAGATACGCAGTATTTT. Its translation is CATSDPGGSGAPTDTQYF. The chain is built from TRBV24-1 and TRBJ2-3; possible D gene TRBD1, 8 bases. V lost 3 bases and J 2 bases, leaving 20 bases between the germline ends. The CDR3 runs 18 residues. The germline V gene encodes CDR1 KGHDR and CDR2 SFDVKD.

This clone was counted a single time. V gene TRBV2 combines with J gene TRBJ2-2; TRBD2 is a possible D gene (6 bases). Germline V gene sequence: CDR1 SNHLY, CDR2 FYNNEI. Between the trimmed V and J ends, which lost 6 bases and 9 bases, there was a span of 11 bases. CDR3 length equals 12 residues. The CDR3 here is CASRLGGRELFF. In DNA, the CDR3 is TGTGCCAGCAGGCTGGGGGGACGGGAGCTGTTTTTT.

The V call is TRBV7-2, the J call TRBJ1-1, with 11 nucleotides matching TRBD1. CDR1 and CDR2 (germline): SGHTA, FQGNSA. There are 15 residues in the CDR3. Unmatched junction bases numbered 2, after V lost 5 bases and J lost 0 bases. DNA for the CDR3: TGTGCCAGCAGCGGACAGGGGGCGATGAACACTGAAGCTTTCTTT. Translated: CASSGQGAMNTEAFF.

The rearrangement uses TRBV29-1 and TRBJ2-3; D is perhaps TRBD2 (6 bases). V dropped 3 bases and J dropped 1 base, with 8 bases sitting between them. Germline lookup yields CDR1 SQVTM and CDR2 ANQGSEA. The length of the CDR3 is 13 residues. The DNA of the CDR3 is TGCAGCGTTGAGAGCGGGCGCACAGATACGCAGTATTTT. It specifies CSVESGRTDTQYF.

This clone showed up just once. The rearrangement links TRBV6-4 to TRBJ1-1, with D possibly TRBD1 on 5 matching bases. With 4 bases removed from V and 6 bases from J, the gap between germline ends came to 18 bases. The CDR3 contains 15 residues. Per the germline V gene, CDR1 is MRHNA and CDR2 is SNTAGT. The CDR3 protein is CASSARLFQGAEAFF. The CDR3 bases are TGTGCCAGCAGTGCCAGACTCTTTCAGGGCGCTGAAGCTTTCTTT.

The chain links TRBV12-3 or TRBV12-4 to TRBJ2-7; D unresolved. Trimming removed 3 bases from V and 7 bases from J, with 13 bases in between. The CDR3 consists of 13 residues. The CDR3 bases are TGTGCCAGCAGTTTCGTCCGCCGCGGAGAGCAGTACTTC. Protein sequence: CASSFVRRGEQYF.

The rearrangement links TRBV3-1 (or the pseudogene TRBV3-2) to TRBJ2-7; weak D call: TRBD2 (6 bases). The V end lost 4 bases, the J end lost 3 bases, and 13 bases lay between the germline ends. Per germline, CDR1 LGHDT and CDR2 YNNKEL (reference sequence). The CDR3 contains 14 residues. Written as DNA, the CDR3 is TGTGCCAGCAGCCTGGGGTCGGGGGTCTACGAGCAGTACTTC. It encodes CASSLGSGVYEQYF.

V and J are TRBV29-1 and TRBJ1-2; 9 bases agree with TRBD1. The CDR3 contains 13 residues. Trimming took 5 bases from V and 4 from J; bases not matched to a gene: 5. Germline V gene lookup returns CDR1 SQVTM and CDR2 ANQGSEA. The CDR3 sequence: CSVTGQGSYGYTF. The CDR3 region has the DNA TGCAGCGTTACCGGACAGGGGTCCTATGGCTACACCTTC.

The J gene is TRBJ1-2, the V gene TRBV6-4; 9 positions agree with TRBD1. V shed 10 bases and J 8 bases; nucleotides not matched to a gene: 14. The CDR3 extends over 14 amino acids. Germline CDR1 MRHNA, CDR2 SNTAGT. CDR3 sequence reads: CATSLLAGQGGYTF. The CDR3 DNA reads TGTGCCACTTCCCTTCTGGCGGGACAGGGCGGCTACACCTTC.